The next 29 T cell receptor beta chains were all read from a single sample in a study of blood T cell repertoires in COVID-19. Some clones are missing from TCRdb's copy, which holds only in-frame ones; the method was immunoSEQ multiplex PCR. The sample contains approximately 220,000 clones, about 85% of which appear only once. Sequencing used PBMCs or T cells enriched from blood (not recorded which). The source of these receptors is a man aged 35 to 55 who had recovered from COVID-19.

The chain has TRBV30 and TRBJ1-3, with 9 bases aligning to TRBD1. The J segment lost 2 bases and the V segment lost 3 bases, leaving 2 bases of the junction unmatched. Germline CDR1 and CDR2: GTSNPN and SVGIG (reference sequence). CDR3 size: 14 residues. CDR3: CAWRGQGTGNTIYF. The CDR3 nucleotides are TGTGCCTGGAGGGGACAGGGAACTGGAAACACCATATATTTT.

Notes on this clone: This sample also contains other DNA sequences that code for the same CDR3. The chain couples TRBV19 to TRBJ2-7; 9 nucleotides align to TRBD1. CDR3 length: 15 residues. J gave up 1 base and V 3 bases, and 4 bases lay outside the gene matches. Germline lookup yields CDR1 LNHDA and CDR2 SQIVND (reference sequence). The CDR3 is CASSITGTGSYEQYF. DNA for the CDR3: TGTGCCAGTAGTATTACCGGGACAGGGTCCTACGAGCAGTACTTC. The whole variable domain, filled in from reference TRBV19 and TRBJ2-7, reads DGGITQSPKYLFRKEGQNVTLSCEQNLNHDAMYWYRQDPGQGLRLIYYSQIVNDFQKGDIAEGYSVSREKKESFPLTVTSAQKNPTAFYLCASSITGTGSYEQYFGPGTRLTVT.

This clone came up once. This chain links TRBV14 with TRBJ2-7; D gene unclear. Germline V gene lookup returns CDR1 SGHDN and CDR2 FVKESK. The CDR3 consists of 13 residues. The V gene lost 1 base and the J gene lost 12 bases, with 16 bases spanning the gap. As DNA, the CDR3 is TGTGCCAGCAGCCAAGCCCCGGCATCTCGGAGGTACTTC. It codes for CASSQAPASRRYF.

The chain couples TRBV18 to TRBJ1-1; D gene unclear. The CDR3 loop spans 13 amino acids. Trimming left V 2 bases short and J 4 bases short, with 8 bases between. Germline assignment: CDR1 KGHSH and CDR2 LQKENI. The CDR3 nucleotides read TGTGCCAGCTCACCAACCCAGCGCACTGAAGCTTTCTTT. Translated: CASSPTQRTEAFF. The entire variable domain, with the rest obtained from reference TRBV18 and TRBJ1-1, is as follows: NAGVMQNPRHLVRRRGQEARLRCSPMKGHSHVYWYRQLPEEGLKFMVYLQKENIIDESGMPKERFSAEFPKEGPSILRIQQVVRGDSAAYFCASSPTQRTEAFFGQGTRLTVV.

The genes are TRBV23-1 and TRBJ1-1; D may be TRBD1 (6 bases). TRBV23-1 is assigned to the ORF class and has an uncertain function. The V end was cut by 3 bases, the J end by 11 bases, with 13 bases between. The CDR3 runs to 12 residues. The chain's CDR3 is CASSHRGGEAFF. Written as DNA, the CDR3 is TGCGCCAGCAGTCATAGGGGGGGCGAGGCTTTCTTT.

The chain recombines TRBV12-3 or TRBV12-4 with TRBJ1-1; D gene uncertain. The ends were cut back, 2 bases at V and 0 bases at J, with 4 bases in the middle. The CDR3 runs 13 residues. The CDR3 reads CASSLSVNTEAFF. The CDR3 DNA reads as TGTGCCAGCAGTTTATCAGTGAACACTGAAGCTTTCTTT.

This rearrangement joins TRBV30 to TRBJ1-1; D possibly corresponds to TRBD1 (5 bases). Deletions cut 0 bases from V and 3 bases from J, with 11 bases between. The CDR3 extends over 14 amino acids. Germline loops: CDR1 GTSNPN, CDR2 SVGIG (reference sequence). The CDR3 DNA is TGTGCCTGGAGTGTCAGCGGGGGGGACACTGAAGCTTTCTTT. This codes for CAWSVSGGDTEAFF.

V gene TRBV2 combines with J gene TRBJ2-7; 7 positions match TRBD2. CDR1 and CDR2 (germline): SNHLY, FYNNEI. V was pared by 7 bases and J by 4 bases, with 13 bases of the junction left unmatched. The CDR3 spans 15 residues. The CDR3 nucleotides read TGTGCCAGCACAGAACAGGCTAGCGGACTATACGAGCAGTACTTC. Protein product: CASTEQASGLYEQYF.

On this clone itself: Within the sample, other DNA sequences also encode this same CDR3. The CDR3 sequence: CSVGTGGAYEQYF. The CDR3 DNA sequence: TGCAGCGTTGGGACAGGGGGTGCCTACGAGCAGTACTTC. The J gene is TRBJ2-7, the V gene TRBV29-1; 10 positions match TRBD1. The germline V gene encodes CDR1 SQVTM and CDR2 ANQGSEA. This CDR3 contains 13 residues. Trimming took 4 bases from V and 2 from J; bases not matched to a gene: 2.

The chain recombines TRBV4-3 with TRBJ2-7; 11 nucleotides match TRBD2. There are 16 residues in the CDR3. V lost 2 bases, J lost 3 bases, and 6 bases stayed unmatched. Germline CDR1 and CDR2: LGHNA and YSLEER. In DNA form, the CDR3 reads TGCGCCAGCAGCCAATCCGGGACTAGCGGATACTACGAGCAGTACTTC. Its protein product is CASSQSGTSGYYEQYF.

The rearrangement uses TRBV10-3 and TRBJ1-1, with D tentatively TRBD1 (6 bases). This CDR3 has 15 amino acids. V lost 4 bases to trimming and J lost 4 bases, with 16 bases between them. The germline gives CDR1 ENHRY, CDR2 SYGVKD. CDR3 in amino acids: CAISGKQGKLTEAFF. Written as DNA, the CDR3 is TGTGCCATCAGTGGGAAACAGGGAAAGCTCACTGAAGCTTTCTTT.

The chain employs TRBV2 and TRBJ2-3, with 7 bases that match TRBD2. V lost 6 bases, J lost 2 bases, and 8 bases stayed unmatched. This CDR3 is built from 15 residues. Germline V gives CDR1 SNHLY, CDR2 FYNNEI. CDR3 nucleotides: TGTGCCAGCAGGGCCGCGAGCGGGATCACAGATACGCAGTATTTT. It translates to CASRAASGITDTQYF.

This chain connects TRBV9 to TRBJ2-2; a possible D gene is TRBD2 (6 bases). The V and J ends lost 4 bases and 3 bases respectively, with 16 bases between them. The V gene's germline CDR1 is SGDLS and CDR2 YYNGEE. CDR3 length: 16 amino acids. The CDR3 DNA reads TGTGCCAGCAGCCCCTCTGGGTGGGGGGACACCGGGGAGCTGTTTTTT. This gives the protein CASSPSGWGDTGELFF.

CDR3 sequence: CASSLLTSGITDTQYF. The DNA for the CDR3 is TGTGCCAGCAGCCTTTTGACTAGCGGGATCACAGATACGCAGTATTTT. The J gene is TRBJ2-3, the V gene TRBV3-1 (or the pseudogene TRBV3-2), with 11 nucleotides matching TRBD2. This CDR3 comprises 16 residues. After removal of 4 bases from V and 2 bases from J, the junction contained 5 bases not matched to a gene. CDR1 and CDR2 from the germline V gene are LGHDT and YNNKEL (reference sequence).

The rearrangement joins TRBV14 to TRBJ2-7; 9 bases map to TRBD2. This CDR3 spans 16 amino acids. CDR1 is SGHDN and CDR2 is FVKESK in the germline V gene. Trimming removed 1 base from V and 3 bases from J; junction bases left unmatched: 7. CDR3 in DNA: TGTGCCAGCAGCCAAGTAGGGACTAGCTTGTACTACGAGCAGTACTTC. Protein sequence: CASSQVGTSLYYEQYF.

This clone was found once. V and J are TRBV13 and TRBJ1-1; D might be TRBD1 (6 bases). The CDR3 spans 13 residues. Trimming stripped 3 bases from V and 1 base from J, with 6 bases between. Germline V gene data show CDR1 as PRHDT and CDR2 as FYEKMQ (reference sequence). The CDR3 bases are TGTGCCAGCAGCTTGGACAGGAACACTGAAGCTTTCTTT. Translated: CASSLDRNTEAFF. Variable domain in full (rest from reference TRBV13 and TRBJ1-1): AAGVIQSPRHLIKEKRETATLKCYPIPRHDTVYWYQQGPGQDPQFLISFYEKMQSDKGSIPDRFSAQQFSDYHSELNMSSLELGDSALYFCASSLDRNTEAFFGQGTRLTVV.

The V call is TRBV11-2, the J call TRBJ2-7; 9 nucleotides agree with TRBD2. Germline-derived CDR1 and CDR2 are SGHAT and FQNNGV. V gave up 5 bases and J gave up 5 bases; unmatched junction bases: 4. The CDR3 has 13 amino acids. The CDR3 protein is CASSRSGSNEQYF. CDR3 DNA: TGTGCCAGCAGCCGTAGCGGGAGTAACGAGCAGTACTTC.

The J gene is TRBJ1-5, the V gene TRBV4-1, with 9 bases that match TRBD1. CDR1 is MGHRA and CDR2 is YSYEKL in the germline V gene. Trimming at V came to 3 bases and at J to 2 bases, leaving 2 bases not matched to a gene. The length of the CDR3 is 15 residues. The CDR3 DNA reads as TGCGCCAGCAGCCAGGGACAGGGCGGCAATCAGCCCCAGCATTTT. Translation gives CASSQGQGGNQPQHF.

The chain employs TRBV2 and TRBJ1-1, with 8 positions matching TRBD1. CDR3 size: 14 residues. With 5 bases clipped from V and 0 bases from J, the junction kept 2 bases outside the gene matches. Germline V gene sequence: CDR1 SNHLY, CDR2 FYNNEI. The CDR3 protein is CASSRQGMNTEAFF. DNA for the CDR3: TGTGCCAGCAGTCGACAGGGGATGAACACTGAAGCTTTCTTT.

The rearrangement joins TRBV6-5 to TRBJ1-2, with no clear D. Trimming stripped 5 bases from V and 1 base from J, with 11 bases between. The CDR3 is 14 amino acids. Germline V gene sequence: CDR1 MNHEY, CDR2 SVGAGI. For the CDR3, the DNA is TGTGCCAGCAGTCCCACGGCGGTTAACTATGGCTACACCTTC. Its protein is CASSPTAVNYGYTF.

The chain uses TRBV4-2 and TRBJ2-1, with D tentatively TRBD2 (6 bases). CDR1 is LGHNA and CDR2 is YNFKEQ in the germline V gene. CDR3 length: 14 amino acids. Trimming took off 2 bases at V and 5 bases at J, with 10 bases between the two ends. The CDR3 bases are TGTGCCAGCAGCCAATTACTAGCCGACAATGAGCAGTTCTTC. It is translated as CASSQLLADNEQFF.

This clone was seen only a few times. The V call is TRBV11-3, the J call TRBJ2-7; TRBD1 matches at 7 bases. In germline, CDR1 is SGHNT, CDR2 YENEEA. The CDR3 is 15 amino acids. Trimming removed 2 bases from V and 0 bases from J; junction bases left unmatched: 4. This CDR3 is CASSLRRDSSYEQYF. Written as DNA, the CDR3 is TGTGCCAGCAGCTTACGCCGGGACAGCTCCTACGAGCAGTACTTC.

The chain carries TRBV15 and TRBJ1-5; D remains ambiguous. The V end lost 0 bases, the J end lost 5 bases, and 14 bases lay between the germline ends. The CDR3 is 16 amino acids. Germline CDR1 LNHNV, CDR2 YYDKDF (reference sequence). The CDR3 region is CATSRDTMGADQPQHF. CDR3 coding DNA: TGTGCCACCAGCAGAGATACCATGGGAGCGGATCAGCCCCAGCATTTT.

This chain connects TRBV3-1 (or the pseudogene TRBV3-2) to TRBJ2-1; 8 bases line up with TRBD1. Germline V CDR1 and CDR2: LGHDT, YNNKEL (reference sequence). The CDR3 loop spans 16 amino acids. V lost 7 bases to trimming and J lost 2 bases; unmatched junction nucleotides: 10. CDR3 protein: CASNSGGQGPYNEQFF. The CDR3 region has the DNA TGTGCCAGCAACTCCGGAGGACAGGGACCCTACAATGAGCAGTTCTTC.

The chain recombines TRBV12-3 or TRBV12-4 with TRBJ1-4, with D uncertain. The CDR3 contains 13 residues. V was pared by 8 bases and J by 7 bases, with 14 bases between. The CDR3 reads CASYKNSGEKLFF. CDR3 in DNA: TGTGCCAGCTATAAGAATTCGGGTGAAAAACTGTTTTTT.

The chain carries TRBV11-1 and TRBJ1-1; TRBD1 matches at 7 bases. CDR1 and CDR2 from the germline V gene are SGHAT and FQDESV (reference sequence). V shed 5 bases, J shed 5 bases, and the junction held 11 bases outside the gene matches. CDR3 length: 15 residues. The CDR3, as DNA: TGTGCCAGCAGCCGACGACAGGGAAGAGATACTGAAGCTTTCTTT. Its translation: CASSRRQGRDTEAFF.

The chain carries TRBV4-1 and TRBJ2-4; the D gene is possibly TRBD2 (6 bases). The germline V gene encodes CDR1 MGHRA and CDR2 YSYEKL. V lost 1 base to trimming and J lost 10 bases, with 14 bases between them. This CDR3 is built from 14 residues. The CDR3 bases are TGCGCCAGCAGCCAAGGGGGCGGGGCGCAAATTCAGTACTTC. Translation: CASSQGGGAQIQYF.

The J gene is TRBJ2-7, the V gene TRBV3-1 (or the pseudogene TRBV3-2); 8 positions agree with TRBD1. Germline assignment: CDR1 LGHDT and CDR2 YNNKEL (reference sequence). The CDR3 runs 16 residues. With 1 base clipped from V and 3 bases from J, the junction kept 8 bases outside the gene matches. The CDR3 sequence is CASSQVRDRTRYEQYF. DNA for the CDR3: TGTGCCAGCAGCCAAGTACGGGACAGGACACGCTACGAGCAGTACTTC.

J is TRBJ1-5 and V is TRBV2; TRBD1 matches 7 bases. The junction had 6 bases not matched to a gene; V was cut back by 6 bases and J by 4 bases. Germline values: CDR1 SNHLY, CDR2 FYNNEI. This CDR3 region has 14 residues. This CDR3 is CASRGGQLNQPQHF. CDR3 coding DNA: TGTGCCAGCAGAGGGGGACAGCTGAATCAGCCCCAGCATTTT.